This T cell receptor beta chain originates from a study of blood T cells in healthy people across ages. General observations from the study: Measured against age, TCR beta diversity per million T cells decreased in a roughly linear manner. Versus aged donors, long-lived donors had higher diversity and more naive CD4+ cells.

The CDR3 is 14 amino acids. V lost 6 bases and J 4 bases, leaving 17 bases between the germline ends. Germline assignment: CDR1 DFQATT and CDR2 SNEGSKA (reference sequence). As to this clonotype: Its antigen is not known.

Next came a second PCR, run for about 6 to 11 cycles, which used a sample-barcoded 5' primer along with a J-beta primer mix. Each cDNA molecule was tagged by a template-switch adaptor with 12 random nucleotides. Using its own MiXCR run on the 5' RACE reads, TCRdb lists one record per CDR3 protein. The sample contains 950,000 to 1,200,000 distinct CDR3 sequences, 35% to 45% of which appear only once. With each sample, at least 5 micrograms of total RNA were extracted. The material sequenced was blood. The TCR originated in a man in his late teens or twenties in good health. The J gene is TRBJ2-3, the V gene TRBV20-1; TRBD2 is a possible D gene (6 bases). The DNA of the CDR3 is TGCAGTGCCCACGGGGGAGGTTGGGCAGATACGCAGTATTTT. Translation: CSAHGGGWADTQYF.